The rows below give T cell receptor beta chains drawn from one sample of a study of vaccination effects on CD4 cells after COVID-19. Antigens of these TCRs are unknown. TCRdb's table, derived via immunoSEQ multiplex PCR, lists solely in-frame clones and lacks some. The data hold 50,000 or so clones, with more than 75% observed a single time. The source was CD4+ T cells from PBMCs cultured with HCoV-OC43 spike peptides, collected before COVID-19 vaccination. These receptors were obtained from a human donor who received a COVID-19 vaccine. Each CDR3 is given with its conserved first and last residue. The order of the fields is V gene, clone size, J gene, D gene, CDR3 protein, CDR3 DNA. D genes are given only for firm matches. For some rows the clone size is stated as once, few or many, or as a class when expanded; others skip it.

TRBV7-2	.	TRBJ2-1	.	CASSLDRANYNEQFF	TGTGCCAGCAGCTTAGACAGGGCTAACTACAATGAGCAGTTCTTC
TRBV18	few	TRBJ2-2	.	CASSPRDPSIGELFF	TGTGCCAGCTCACCCCGGGACCCTAGCATTGGGGAGCTGTTTTTT
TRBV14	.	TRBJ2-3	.	CASSQENAGAFGDTQYF	TGTGCCAGCAGCCAAGAAAACGCAGGGGCATTTGGAGATACGCAGTATTTT
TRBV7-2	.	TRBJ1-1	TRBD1	CASSPWTGRDTEAFF	TGTGCCAGCAGCCCCTGGACAGGGAGGGACACTGAAGCTTTCTTT
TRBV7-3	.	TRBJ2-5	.	CASSTDRQETQYF	TGTGCCAGCAGTACGGACAGACAAGAGACCCAGTACTTC
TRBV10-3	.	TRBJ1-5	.	CAISESGGYNQPQHF	TGTGCCATCAGTGAGTCCGGAGGGTACAATCAGCCCCAGCATTTT
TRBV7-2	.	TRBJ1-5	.	CASRRTDSNQPQHF	TGTGCCAGCAGACGGACAGATAGCAATCAGCCCCAGCATTTT
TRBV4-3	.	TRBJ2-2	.	CASSQERRQGGTGELFF	TGCGCCAGCAGCCAAGAGCGCCGTCAGGGGGGCACCGGGGAGCTGTTTTTT
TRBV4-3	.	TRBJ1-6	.	CASSQQGFGSPLHF	TGCGCCAGCAGCCAACAGGGCTTCGGCTCACCCCTCCACTTT
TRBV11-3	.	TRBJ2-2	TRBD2	CASRSGGGDTGELFF	TGTGCCAGCAGATCCGGGGGAGGGGACACCGGGGAGCTGTTTTTT
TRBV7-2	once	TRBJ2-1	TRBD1	CASSPRTGGINEQFF	TGTGCCAGCAGCCCAAGGACAGGGGGCATCAATGAGCAGTTCTTC
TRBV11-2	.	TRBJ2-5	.	CASSFYRDPTETQYF	TGTGCCAGCAGCTTTTACAGGGACCCTACGGAGACCCAGTACTTC
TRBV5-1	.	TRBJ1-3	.	CASSMDGPRTGNTIYF	TGCGCCAGCAGCATGGACGGGCCTCGGACTGGAAACACCATATATTTT
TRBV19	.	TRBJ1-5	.	CASSPLGGPQPQHF	TGTGCCAGTAGCCCCCTGGGGGGACCTCAGCCCCAGCATTTT
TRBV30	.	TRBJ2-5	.	CAWALGETQYF	TGTGCCTGGGCCCTCGGAGAGACCCAGTACTTC
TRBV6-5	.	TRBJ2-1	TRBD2	CASVKAGAWNEQFF	TGTGCCAGCGTCAAAGCGGGGGCGTGGAATGAGCAGTTCTTC
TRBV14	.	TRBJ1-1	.	CASSLGFETEAFF	TGTGCCAGCAGCCTGGGGTTTGAAACTGAAGCTTTCTTT
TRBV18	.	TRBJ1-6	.	CASSPLGNNSPLHF	TGTGCCAGCTCACCATTGGGAAATAATTCACCCCTCCACTTT
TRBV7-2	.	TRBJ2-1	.	CASSFNEQFF	TGTGCCAGCAGCTTCAATGAGCAGTTCTTC
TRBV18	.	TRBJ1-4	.	CASSRSFATNEKLFF	TGTGCCAGCTCACGGTCTTTTGCAACTAATGAAAAACTGTTTTTT
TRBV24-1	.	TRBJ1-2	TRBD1	CATSDSSTGETYGYTF	TGTGCCACCAGTGATTCTTCGACAGGGGAGACCTATGGCTACACCTTC
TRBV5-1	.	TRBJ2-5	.	CASKASDVQETQYF	TGCGCCAGCAAGGCTAGCGACGTACAAGAGACCCAGTACTTC
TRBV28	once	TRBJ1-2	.	CASSLFNQVGSYGYTF	TGTGCCAGCAGTTTATTCAACCAGGTGGGGAGCTATGGCTACACCTTC
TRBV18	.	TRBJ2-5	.	CASSPTGEETQYF	TGTGCCAGCTCACCCACGGGAGAAGAGACCCAGTACTTC
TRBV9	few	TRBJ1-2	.	CASSVTTGRDNYGYTF	TGTGCCAGCAGCGTAACTACAGGGAGGGATAACTATGGCTACACCTTC
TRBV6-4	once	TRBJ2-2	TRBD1	CASSELPGQGTGELFF	TGTGCCAGCAGTGAGCTCCCGGGACAGGGGACCGGGGAGCTGTTTTTT
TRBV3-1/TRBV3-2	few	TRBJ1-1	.	CASSQGSGRYAEAFF	TGTGCCAGCAGCCAAGGGTCGGGGAGGTACGCTGAAGCTTTCTTT
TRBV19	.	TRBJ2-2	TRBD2	CASKGGGNTGELFF	TGTGCCAGTAAGGGCGGGGGGAACACCGGGGAGCTGTTTTTT
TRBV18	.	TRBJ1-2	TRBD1	CASSRDRGQDGYTF	TGTGCCAGCTCACGAGACAGGGGGCAGGATGGCTACACCTTC
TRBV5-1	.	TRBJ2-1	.	CASSWTGTAYNEQFF	TGCGCCAGCAGCTGGACCGGGACTGCCTACAATGAGCAGTTCTTC
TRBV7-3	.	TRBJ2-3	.	CASSLKPGTTSTDTQYF	TGTGCCAGCTCGCTCAAACCCGGGACAACTAGCACAGATACGCAGTATTTT
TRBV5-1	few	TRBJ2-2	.	CASSFRQQGTGELFF	TGCGCCAGCAGCTTCCGACAGCAAGGCACCGGGGAGCTGTTTTTT
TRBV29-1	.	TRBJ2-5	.	CSVVVGGRRLQETQYF	TGCAGCGTTGTAGTTGGCGGACGTCGACTCCAAGAGACCCAGTACTTC
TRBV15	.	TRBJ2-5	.	CATSRDEGGTQYF	TGTGCCACCAGCAGGGACGAAGGAGGGACCCAGTACTTC
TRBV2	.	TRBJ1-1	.	CASSTGTTTTQGAFF	TGTGCCAGCAGTACCGGGACCACCACTACCCAGGGAGCTTTCTTT
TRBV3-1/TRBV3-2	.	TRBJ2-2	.	CASSPRGANTGELFF	TGTGCCAGCAGCCCGAGGGGAGCGAACACCGGGGAGCTGTTTTTT
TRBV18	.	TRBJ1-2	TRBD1	CASSPTGQALGYGYTF	TGTGCCAGCTCACCGACAGGACAGGCCCTTGGCTATGGCTACACCTTC
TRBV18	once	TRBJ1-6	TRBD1	CASSQDRTNSPLHF	TGTGCCAGCTCACAGGACAGGACCAATTCACCCCTCCACTTT
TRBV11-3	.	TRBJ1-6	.	CASSREQGGLNSPLHF	TGTGCCAGCAGCCGGGAACAGGGAGGTCTTAATTCACCCCTCCACTTT
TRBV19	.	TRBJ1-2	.	CASSIGTFYGYTF	TGTGCCAGTAGTATCGGGACCTTCTATGGCTACACCTTC
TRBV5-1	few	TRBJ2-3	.	CASSFSGTDTQYF	TGCGCCAGCAGCTTTAGCGGCACAGATACGCAGTATTTT
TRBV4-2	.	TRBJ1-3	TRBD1	CASSQVWRGTAGNTIYF	TGTGCCAGCAGCCAAGTCTGGCGGGGGACAGCTGGAAACACCATATATTTT
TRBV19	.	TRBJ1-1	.	CASSIREDLTEAFF	TGTGCCAGTAGTATACGGGAGGACCTCACTGAAGCTTTCTTT